A single sample gave rise to the 14 T cell receptor beta chains below, sequenced in a study of control samples from healthy donors and cancer patients. Profiled with immunoSEQ multiplex PCR; TCRdb holds only in-frame clones, not every one. The data contain about 52,000 clones, roughly 96% of them singletons. The sample was blood. The receptors were gathered from a man between 25 and 39 years old in good health.

The rearrangement links TRBV7-9 to TRBJ2-3; D perhaps matches TRBD1 (6 bases). Germline CDR1 and CDR2: SEHNR and FQNEAQ (reference sequence). V gave up 2 bases and J gave up 9 bases, with 9 bases separating them. The CDR3 runs to 12 residues. The CDR3 coding sequence is TGTGCCAGCAGCTTAACAGGGCGAACGCAGTATTTT. It specifies CASSLTGRTQYF.

This chain's CDR3 is CATSSTGASGNTIYF. CDR3 sequence (DNA): TGTGCCACCAGTTCGACAGGCGCCTCTGGAAACACCATATATTTT. The chain links TRBV24-1 to TRBJ1-3, with D possibly being TRBD1 (6 bases). The CDR3 totals 15 residues. In germline, CDR1 is KGHDR, CDR2 SFDVKD. Deletions cut 6 bases from V and 0 bases from J, with 11 bases between.

The gene calls are TRBV3-1 (or the pseudogene TRBV3-2) and TRBJ2-1; D is uncertain. V lost 6 bases to trimming and J lost 9 bases, with 15 bases between them. Germline V gene sequence: CDR1 LGHDT, CDR2 YNNKEL (reference sequence). The CDR3 runs 13 residues. This chain's CDR3 is CASSRLIAGEQFF. For the CDR3, the DNA is TGTGCCAGCAGTCGCCTCATAGCAGGTGAGCAGTTCTTC.

The gene calls are TRBV4-1 and TRBJ2-7; 7 bases agree with TRBD1. The V gene end was trimmed by 1 base and the J gene end by 3 bases; junction bases not matched to a gene: 9. The CDR3 consists of 16 residues. Germline V gene lookup returns CDR1 MGHRA and CDR2 YSYEKL. The DNA for the CDR3 is TGCGCCAGCAGCCAAGTATTCGGGACAGCCCTCTACGAGCAGTACTTC. This sequence encodes CASSQVFGTALYEQYF.

J is TRBJ1-5 and V is TRBV6-5; D is undetermined. Germline loops: CDR1 MNHEY, CDR2 SVGAGI. The CDR3 runs 11 residues. The V and J ends lost 8 bases and 10 bases respectively, with 12 bases between them. The CDR3 bases are TGTGCCAGCCGGAAAGGCCATCCCCAGCATTTT. The encoded protein is CASRKGHPQHF.

The chain combines TRBV20-1 with TRBJ2-5; the match to TRBD2 covers 12 bases. The germline V gene has CDR1 DFQATT and CDR2 SNEGSKA (reference sequence). Trimming took 3 bases from V and 4 from J; bases not matched to a gene: 3. This CDR3 contains 14 residues. The CDR3, as DNA: TGCAGTGCTAGTATGACTAGCGGGAGAGAGACCCAGTACTTC. This encodes CSASMTSGRETQYF.

The V call is TRBV5-4, the J call TRBJ2-7; TRBD1 agrees at 9 bases. The CDR3 length is 14 residues. Germline CDR1 reads SGHNT; CDR2 reads YYREEE (reference sequence). V lost 5 bases and J lost 7; bases outside the gene matches: 10. The CDR3 here is CASSPGQGLWEQYF. CDR3 nucleotide sequence: TGTGCCAGCAGTCCGGGACAGGGCCTCTGGGAGCAGTACTTC.

This sequence joins TRBV5-1 and TRBJ2-3; TRBD2 agrees at 7 bases. V was pared by 4 bases and J by 6 bases, with 14 bases of the junction left unmatched. The CDR3 has 16 residues. Germline assignment: CDR1 SGHRS and CDR2 YFSETQ. This chain's CDR3 is CASSQSTWEGFDTQYF. The CDR3 DNA sequence: TGCGCCAGCAGCCAAAGTACGTGGGAGGGCTTCGATACGCAGTATTTT.

This chain connects TRBV5-5 to TRBJ2-7; 12 bases are a match to TRBD2. V shed 2 bases, J shed 2 bases, and the junction held 8 bases outside the gene matches. The CDR3 runs to 17 residues. Germline CDR1 reads SGHKS; CDR2 reads YYEKEE (reference sequence). CDR3 amino acids: CASSLVTSGSSAYEQYF. As DNA, the CDR3 is TGTGCCAGCAGCTTAGTGACTAGCGGGAGTTCGGCCTACGAGCAGTACTTC.

This chain joins TRBV5-8 and TRBJ2-5; 10 bases map to TRBD1. The CDR3 extends over 14 amino acids. The junction had 3 bases not matched to a gene; V was cut back by 0 bases and J by 7 bases. The germline V gene encodes CDR1 SGHTS and CDR2 YDEGEE. CDR3 bases: TGTGCCAGCAGCTTGGCGGACAGGGGGGGGACCCAGTACTTC. Protein sequence: CASSLADRGGTQYF.

The chain links TRBV5-4 to TRBJ1-1; possibly TRBD1 for D (5 bases). The germline V and J ends were trimmed by 0 bases and 6 bases, with 9 bases remaining between them. CDR1 is SGHNT and CDR2 is YYREEE in the germline V gene (reference sequence). CDR3 length: 13 residues. The CDR3 is CASSLEPGPEAFF. In nucleotides, the CDR3 is TGTGCCAGCAGCTTGGAGCCAGGGCCTGAAGCTTTCTTT.

V is TRBV3-1 (or the pseudogene TRBV3-2) and J is TRBJ2-5; the D gene could be TRBD1 or TRBD2 (6 bases each). V lost 1 base and J 5 bases, leaving 8 bases between the germline ends. This CDR3 is 13 amino acids long. Germline CDR1 is LGHDT and CDR2 is YNNKEL (reference sequence). CDR3 coding DNA: TGTGCCAGCAGCCAAGGGGGGGCGGAGACCCAGTACTTC. Residues: CASSQGGAETQYF.

CDR3 bases: TGCGCCAGCAGCTTGAGGGTGGGCACAGATACGCAGTATTTT. Translation: CASSLRVGTDTQYF. The V and J genes are TRBV5-1 and TRBJ2-3; D gene unclear. This CDR3 region has 14 residues. In germline, CDR1 is SGHRS, CDR2 YFSETQ. Trimming stripped 1 base from V and 1 base from J, with 7 bases between. Complete variable domain (other parts from reference TRBV5-1 and TRBJ2-3): KAGVTQTPRYLIKTRGQQVTLSCSPISGHRSVSWYQQTPGQGLQFLFEYFSETQRNKGNFPGRFSGRQFSNSRSEMNVSTLELGDSALYLCASSLRVGTDTQYFGPGTRLTVL.

The chain combines TRBV5-1 with TRBJ1-1; 7 nucleotides match TRBD1. CDR1 is SGHRS, CDR2 YFSETQ, per germline. This CDR3 region has 15 residues. V was clipped by 0 bases and J by 4 bases; unmatched bases: 6. Written as DNA, the CDR3 is TGCGCCAGCAGCTTGGGCTCAGGGGGTGCCACTGAAGCTTTCTTT. This codes for CASSLGSGGATEAFF.